Below are 24 T cell receptor beta chains sequenced from a single sample in a study of T cell changes during pregnancy in multiple sclerosis. The repertoire was sequenced with immunoSEQ multiplex PCR; TCRdb's copy has only in-frame clones and lacks some. The sample lists about 25,000 clones, around 86% occurring once. Sequences were derived from CD8+ T cells from peripheral blood mononuclear cells, sampled in the first trimester of pregnancy. Source of these receptors: a female donor in good health, enrolled as a control in a pregnancy study.

The gene calls are TRBV15 and TRBJ1-5; no reliable D call. Trimming removed 4 bases at V and 3 bases at J, with 13 bases between. Germline V CDR1 and CDR2: LNHNV, YYDKDF (reference sequence). The CDR3 has 15 amino acids. The CDR3 sequence: CATSIGGVPNQPQHF. DNA of the CDR3: TGTGCCACCAGCATTGGCGGGGTCCCCAATCAGCCCCAGCATTTT.

The chain combines TRBV7-9 with TRBJ1-1, with D possibly TRBD1 on 6 matching bases. CDR3 size: 13 residues. The V end lost 6 bases, the J end lost 4 bases, and 12 bases lay between the germline ends. The germline V gene has CDR1 SEHNR and CDR2 FQNEAQ (reference sequence). Here the CDR3 DNA reads TGTGCCAGCAGGGCAGACAGGATCACTGAAGCTTTCTTT. Its translation is CASRADRITEAFF.

This clone was observed once. The rearrangement uses TRBV28 and TRBJ2-1; 9 nucleotides match TRBD2. The germline V gene encodes CDR1 MDHEN and CDR2 SYDVKM. V gave up 8 bases and J gave up 14 bases; unmatched junction bases: 7. There are 11 residues in the CDR3. In nucleotides, the CDR3 is TGTGCCAGCGGCAGGGCGGGGGGGGAGTTCTTC. Its protein is CASGRAGGEFF.

Comment on this clone: Other DNA sequences in this specimen translate into the identical CDR3. The V and J genes are TRBV6-4 and TRBJ2-2; D is perhaps TRBD1 (5 bases). The CDR3 spans 13 residues. The ends were cut back, 2 bases at V and 5 bases at J, with 6 bases in the middle. Germline assignment: CDR1 MRHNA and CDR2 SNTAGT. The CDR3 DNA sequence: TGTGCCAGCAGTGACAGGGGAACCGGGGAGCTGTTTTTT. Translation gives CASSDRGTGELFF.

The table lists this clone with a count of one. The V and J genes are TRBV9 and TRBJ1-1, with no clear D. Germline loops: CDR1 SGDLS, CDR2 YYNGEE. CDR3 length: 16 amino acids. V was pared by 0 bases and J by 6 bases, with 18 bases between. The CDR3 is CASSVGYGGEEAEAFF. Written as DNA, the CDR3 is TGTGCCAGCAGCGTAGGATACGGCGGAGAAGAGGCTGAAGCTTTCTTT.

This sequence joins TRBV4-1 and TRBJ2-1; D ambiguous. In germline, CDR1 is MGHRA, CDR2 YSYEKL. This CDR3 contains 13 residues. V was clipped by 4 bases and J by 7 bases, with 11 bases between them. DNA of the CDR3: TGCGCCAGCAGCCCTACCCCTACGAATGAGCAGTTCTTC. Protein sequence: CASSPTPTNEQFF.

The rearrangement uses TRBV11-2 and TRBJ1-4; D is unresolved. This CDR3 region has 15 residues. Trimming stripped 6 bases from V and 3 bases from J, with 14 bases between. CDR1 and CDR2 (germline): SGHAT, FQNNGV. The CDR3 DNA reads TGTGCCAGCAGTTCAAGCGACGGTTCTAATGAAAAACTGTTTTTT. Translation gives CASSSSDGSNEKLFF.

As DNA, the CDR3 is TGCGCCAGCAGCCAAGAGGTGGGGCTAGCGGGTATGGAGCAGTACTTC. Translation gives CASSQEVGLAGMEQYF. The V gene is TRBV4-1, the J gene TRBJ2-7; 8 nucleotides agree with TRBD2. V was pared by 0 bases and J by 7 bases, with 11 bases of the junction left unmatched. Germline V CDR1 and CDR2: MGHRA, YSYEKL. The CDR3 spans 16 residues.

The chain has TRBV7-8 and TRBJ2-5; 8 bases are shared with TRBD2. With the DNA end fitting TRBJ2-7 better, the J assignment may be wrong. The CDR3 is made up of 16 amino acids. CDR1 and CDR2 from the germline V gene are SGHVS and FQNEAQ. The CDR3 protein is CASSLGVAGPSYEQYF. The CDR3 region has the DNA TGTGCCAGCAGCTTAGGAGTAGCGGGGCCCTCCTACGAGCAGTACTTC.

In this sample, this clone is medium-sized. The rearrangement joins TRBV25-1 to TRBJ1-6; TRBD1 matches 7 bases. This CDR3 comprises 14 residues. Unmatched junction bases numbered 2, after V lost 4 bases and J lost 5 bases. Germline V gene lookup returns CDR1 MGHDK and CDR2 SYGVNS. CDR3 sequence (DNA): TGTGCCAGCAGTGGAGACAGGGATAATTCACCCCTCCACTTT. The encoded protein is CASSGDRDNSPLHF.

CDR3 loop: CASSLGLRGSLGDEQFF. DNA for the CDR3: TGTGCCAGCAGCTTAGGGCTTCGCGGGAGTTTAGGGGATGAGCAGTTCTTC. V and J are TRBV7-3 and TRBJ2-1; the match to TRBD2 covers 7 bases. The germline CDR1 and CDR2 sequences are SGHTA and FQGTGA. This CDR3 is 17 amino acids long. J was trimmed by 8 bases and V by 2 bases; bases with no gene match: 15.

The chain recombines TRBV2 with TRBJ1-1, with 7 positions matching TRBD1. The CDR3 extends over 13 amino acids. Germline V gene data show CDR1 as SNHLY and CDR2 as FYNNEI. J gave up 2 bases and V 8 bases, and 5 bases lay outside the gene matches. In nucleotides, the CDR3 is TGTGCCAGCTGGAGGGACAGTAACACTGAAGCTTTCTTT. Encoded protein: CASWRDSNTEAFF.

The V gene is TRBV6-6, the J gene TRBJ2-2; D remains unclear. This CDR3 region has 15 residues. V was clipped by 0 bases and J by 6 bases, with 11 bases between them. Germline CDR1 MNHNY, CDR2 SVGAGI (reference sequence). CDR3 sequence: CASSYSTLYPGELFF. The CDR3 region has the DNA TGTGCCAGCAGTTACTCGACATTATACCCCGGGGAGCTGTTTTTT.

V is TRBV7-9 and J is TRBJ2-1, with 12 bases fitting TRBD2. This CDR3 is built from 16 residues. From germline, CDR1 is SEHNR and CDR2 FQNEAQ (reference sequence). V lost 1 base, J lost 9 bases, and 7 bases stayed unmatched. CDR3 amino acids: CASSLVRLAGEVEQFF. The CDR3 nucleotides read TGTGCCAGCAGCTTAGTCCGACTAGCGGGAGAAGTTGAGCAGTTCTTC.

This rearrangement joins TRBV10-2 to TRBJ2-7; 9 nucleotides line up with TRBD2. CDR1 and CDR2 (germline): WSHSY, SAAADI. The CDR3 loop spans 14 amino acids. The V segment lost 2 bases and the J segment 3 bases; nucleotides outside the gene matches: 2. CDR3 loop: CASSEERGVYEQYF. The CDR3, as DNA: TGCGCCAGCAGTGAGGAGCGGGGGGTCTACGAGCAGTACTTC.

This rearrangement joins TRBV9 to TRBJ2-7; 7 bases map to TRBD2. The CDR3 extends over 14 amino acids. Unmatched junction bases numbered 6, after V lost 4 bases and J lost 2 bases. Germline V gene lookup returns CDR1 SGDLS and CDR2 YYNGEE. CDR3 sequence reads: CASSTSGTPYEQYF. The CDR3 DNA reads as TGTGCCAGCAGCACAAGCGGGACCCCCTACGAGCAGTACTTC.

V is TRBV6-6 and J is TRBJ2-7; the D gene is possibly TRBD2 (6 bases). The CDR3 runs 15 residues. V was pared by 0 bases and J by 0 bases, with 9 bases between. Germline loops: CDR1 MNHNY, CDR2 SVGAGI (reference sequence). The CDR3 sequence is CASSYSTDYSYEQYF. The CDR3 DNA is TGTGCCAGCAGTTACTCGACGGACTACTCCTACGAGCAGTACTTC.

The V and J genes are TRBV18 and TRBJ2-2, with 7 bases identical to TRBD1. This CDR3 contains 17 residues. Germline V gene data show CDR1 as KGHSH and CDR2 as LQKENI. Losses at the gene ends were 3 bases for V and 4 bases for J; bases not matched to a gene: 11. The DNA for the CDR3 is TGTGCCAGCTCACCCTCACGACAGGGTGTATCCACCGGGGAGCTGTTTTTT. Translation gives CASSPSRQGVSTGELFF.

The chain carries TRBV9 and TRBJ1-3; D is perhaps TRBD1 (5 bases). CDR3 length: 13 residues. Germline assignment: CDR1 SGDLS and CDR2 YYNGEE. The ends were cut back, 7 bases at V and 1 base at J, with 9 bases in the middle. CDR3 DNA sequence: TGTGCCAGCCGACCAGGGTCTGGAAACACCATATATTTT. It codes for CASRPGSGNTIYF.

V gene TRBV15 combines with J gene TRBJ2-5, with a tentative D call TRBD2 (6 bases). The V gene lost 3 bases and the J gene lost 3 bases, with 26 bases spanning the gap. Germline loops: CDR1 LNHNV, CDR2 YYDKDF (reference sequence). The CDR3 is made up of 19 amino acids. The CDR3 region is CATSRAAGGSGGFKETQYF. The DNA for the CDR3 is TGTGCCACCAGCAGGGCAGCGGGTGGGAGCGGAGGTTTCAAAGAGACCCAGTACTTC. Drawing the rest from reference TRBV15 and TRBJ2-5, the complete variable domain is DAMVIQNPRYQVTQFGKPVTLSCSQTLNHNVMYWYQQKSSQAPKLLFHYYDKDFNNEADTPDNFQSRRPNTSFCFLDIRSPGLGDTAMYLCATSRAAGGSGGFKETQYFGPGTRLLVL.

V and J are TRBV7-9 and TRBJ2-1; 10 bases fit TRBD2. The CDR3 extends over 17 amino acids. The V segment lost 3 bases and the J segment 2 bases; nucleotides outside the gene matches: 7. The V gene's germline CDR1 is SEHNR and CDR2 FQNEAQ (reference sequence). This CDR3 is CASSLHLAGATYNEQFF. As DNA, the CDR3 is TGTGCCAGCAGCTTGCACCTAGCGGGGGCGACCTACAATGAGCAGTTCTTC.

The V gene is TRBV11-2, the J gene TRBJ1-2; the D gene is possibly TRBD1 (6 bases). V was cut by 5 bases and J by 4 bases, with 11 bases left in between. The V gene's germline CDR1 is SGHAT and CDR2 FQNNGV. CDR3 length: 13 residues. In nucleotides, the CDR3 is TGTGCCAGCAGCAATCAGGGGTTCTATGGCTACACCTTC. This translates into CASSNQGFYGYTF.

This clone was observed a single time. This chain links TRBV9 with TRBJ2-1; 14 bases map to TRBD2. This CDR3 spans 14 amino acids. CDR1 and CDR2 (germline): SGDLS, YYNGEE. The junction had 1 base not matched to a gene; V was cut back by 2 bases and J by 9 bases. The CDR3 loop is CASSVGLAGVEQFF. CDR3 nucleotide sequence: TGTGCCAGCAGCGTGGGACTAGCGGGAGTTGAGCAGTTCTTC.

This clone occurred once. The V and J genes are TRBV2 and TRBJ1-1; TRBD1 might be the D (5 bases). Germline-derived CDR1 and CDR2 are SNHLY and FYNNEI. The CDR3 length is 13 residues. Trimming pared 10 bases from V and 1 base from J, leaving 13 bases between. The CDR3 protein is CATGGTANTEAFF. The CDR3, as DNA: TGTGCCACGGGGGGGACGGCGAACACTGAAGCTTTCTTT.